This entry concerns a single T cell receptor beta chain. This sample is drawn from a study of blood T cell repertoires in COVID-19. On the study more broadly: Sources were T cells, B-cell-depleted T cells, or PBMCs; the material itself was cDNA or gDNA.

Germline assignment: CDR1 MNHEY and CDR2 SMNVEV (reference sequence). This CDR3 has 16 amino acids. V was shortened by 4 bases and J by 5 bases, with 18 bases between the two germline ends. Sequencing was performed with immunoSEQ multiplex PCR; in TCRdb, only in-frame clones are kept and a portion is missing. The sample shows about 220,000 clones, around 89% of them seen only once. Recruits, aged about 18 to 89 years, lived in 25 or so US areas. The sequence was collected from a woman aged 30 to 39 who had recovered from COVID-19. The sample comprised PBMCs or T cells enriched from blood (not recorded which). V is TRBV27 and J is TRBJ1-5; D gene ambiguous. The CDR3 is CASSSTRRGWDQPQHF. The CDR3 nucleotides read TGTGCCAGCAGTTCCACTCGGCGGGGTTGGGATCAGCCCCAGCATTTT.